This TCR beta chain appears in the sequencing data of a study of T cells in Graves' hyperthyroidism and ophthalmopathy. This clonotype was picked up many times. Exclusion of a patient resulted from uncontrolled infection, other autoimmune disease, pregnancy or lactation. Amplified TCR beta CDR3 regions derived from RNA transcripts. First-round RT-PCR targeting the TCR CDR3 was performed with the HTBI primer set. One entry per CDR3 protein results from TCRdb running MiXCR on the multiplex PCR reads. The sample contains about 250,000 distinct CDR3 sequences, about 25% of which appear only once. The TCR comes from a woman in her thirties or forties with Graves' ophthalmopathy. The specimen sequenced was blood.

CDR3 sequence: CSARTGPYGYTF. The CDR3 DNA reads as TGCAGTGCTAGAACGGGACCATATGGCTACACCTTC. The genes are TRBV20-1 and TRBJ1-2; TRBD1 might be the D (5 bases). Germline values: CDR1 DFQATT, CDR2 SNEGSKA (reference sequence). Trimming left V 2 bases short and J 5 bases short, with 9 bases between. This CDR3 has 12 residues.